The present T cell receptor (beta chain) was sequenced within a study of T cell changes during pregnancy in multiple sclerosis (dated by TCRdb to between 2019 and 2020). The study in broad terms: In women with multiple sclerosis, the researchers looked at how the T cell repertoire shifted as pregnancy progressed.

To note about this clone: This clone's antigen is unknown. Per-base quality was not reported, and no clone a single base away is much larger than it.

Counted from cysteine to phenylalanine, this CDR3 has 12 amino acids. CDR3 DNA is the only sequence kept; it has 36 bases, read in frame from the first base. The germline V gene (reference sequence) provides CDR1 MNHNY and CDR2 SVGAGI. V is pared back by 5 bases and J by 3 bases, with 8 bases lying between the germline termini. The method was the immunoSEQ multiplex PCR assay. Drawn from immuneACCESS, this table holds only the in-frame rearrangements with V and J called that TCRdb kept. Clones are partly lost; checked studies trace under half to an unresolved V gene and leave the rest unexplained. Across this sample there are about 43,000 clones, with about 87% seen only once. The ten largest clones capture roughly 4.9% of the sample.

The V gene is TRBV6-6 and the J gene is TRBJ2-7; the D gene cannot be named for sure. This TCR derives from a female donor in good health, enrolled as a control in a pregnancy study. The source was peripheral blood, collected in the first trimester of pregnancy. The CDR3 loop reads CASSMEIYEQYF. In nucleotide form, the sequence is TGTGCCAGCAGTATGGAGATCTACGAGCAGTACTTC.